These 6 T cell receptor beta chains originate from one sample sequenced in a study of CD8 T cells in Susac syndrome. The RNA, roughly 0.45 to 1 ug, was put through reverse transcription using random hexamers. One entry per CDR3 protein, called by TCRdb with MiXCR from the immunoSEQ multiplex PCR reads. The sample gives 100,000 to 150,000 distinct CDR3 sequences, 80% of which show up once; roughly 0.48% is in the top ten. Sequencing input: CD8+ T cells from PBMCs. Receptors were obtained from a human donor with multiple sclerosis.

The rearrangement links TRBV6-5 to TRBJ2-1; 7 nucleotides agree with TRBD1. J was trimmed by 6 bases and V by 8 bases; bases with no gene match: 16. The CDR3 totals 16 residues. Germline CDR1 MNHEY, CDR2 SVGAGI. Here the CDR3 reads CASHYLTGAAGNEQFF. As DNA, the CDR3 is TGTGCCAGCCATTACTTAACAGGGGCCGCCGGCAATGAGCAGTTCTTC.

This chain connects TRBV5-1 to TRBJ2-7; D may correspond to TRBD1 or TRBD2 (5 bases each). CDR3 length: 14 residues. CDR1 is SGHRS, CDR2 YFSETQ, per germline. The V and J ends lost 1 base and 2 bases respectively, with 10 bases between them. The CDR3 protein is CASSLSRDAYEQYF. DNA for the CDR3: TGCGCCAGCAGCTTGTCCAGGGACGCCTACGAGCAGTACTTC.

This clonotype came up a few times. This chain links TRBV7-2 with TRBJ1-1; unclear D gene. The germline gives CDR1 SGHTA, CDR2 FQGNSA. The CDR3 loop spans 15 amino acids. Trimming pared 1 base from V and 1 base from J, leaving 10 bases between. The CDR3 sequence: CASSLELGQNTEAFF. For the CDR3, the DNA is TGTGCCAGCAGCTTAGAGTTGGGTCAGAACACTGAAGCTTTCTTT.

The chain couples TRBV27 to TRBJ2-3; tentative D call: TRBD1 (6 bases). The germline V and J ends were trimmed by 5 bases and 0 bases, with 12 bases remaining between them. CDR3 length: 15 residues. Per the germline V gene, CDR1 is MNHEY and CDR2 is SMNVEV (reference sequence). CDR3 DNA sequence: TGTGCCAGCAGTACTCGGACAGCTAGCACAGATACGCAGTATTTT. It encodes CASSTRTASTDTQYF.

The chain carries TRBV19 and TRBJ1-1, with unresolved D. V lost 8 bases, J lost 3 bases, and 7 bases lay in between. Germline V lookup: CDR1 LNHDA, CDR2 SQIVND (reference sequence). The CDR3 runs 11 residues. This CDR3 is CASGLYTEAFF. The CDR3 DNA follows: TGTGCCAGTGGTTTGTACACTGAAGCTTTCTTT. The full variable domain, rest sourced from reference TRBV19 and TRBJ1-1, is DGGITQSPKYLFRKEGQNVTLSCEQNLNHDAMYWYRQDPGQGLRLIYYSQIVNDFQKGDIAEGYSVSREKKESFPLTVTSAQKNPTAFYLCASGLYTEAFFGQGTRLTVV.

This chain links TRBV20-1 with TRBJ2-7, with D unclear. Germline V gene data show CDR1 as DFQATT and CDR2 as SNEGSKA (reference sequence). Trimming shortened V by 0 bases and J by 3 bases, and 9 bases separated the two germline ends. The CDR3 is made up of 13 amino acids. CDR3 DNA sequence: TGCAGTGCTAGAGAGTTGCTGATCTACGAGCAGTACTTC. Translating it yields CSARELLIYEQYF.